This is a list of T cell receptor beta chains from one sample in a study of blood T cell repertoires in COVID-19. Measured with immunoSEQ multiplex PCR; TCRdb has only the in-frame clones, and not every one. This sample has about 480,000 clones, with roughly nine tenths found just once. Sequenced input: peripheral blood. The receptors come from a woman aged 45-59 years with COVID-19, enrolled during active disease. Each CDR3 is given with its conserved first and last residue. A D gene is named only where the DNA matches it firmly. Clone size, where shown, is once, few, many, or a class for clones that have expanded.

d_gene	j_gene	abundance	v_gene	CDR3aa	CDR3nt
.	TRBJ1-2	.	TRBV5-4	CASSLHGGQGYTF	TGTGCCAGCAGCTTGCACGGGGGTCAGGGCTACACCTTC
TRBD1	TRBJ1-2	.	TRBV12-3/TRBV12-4	CASSPDREYGYTF	TGTGCCAGCTCCCCGGACAGGGAGTATGGCTACACCTTC
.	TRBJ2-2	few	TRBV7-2	CASSSRSPTGELFF	TGTGCCAGCAGCTCCCGGTCCCCCACCGGGGAGCTGTTTTTT
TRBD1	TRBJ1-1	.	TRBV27	CASRGTGVGVTEAFF	TGTGCCAGCAGGGGGACAGGGGTCGGGGTCACTGAAGCTTTCTTT
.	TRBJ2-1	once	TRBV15	CATSRYRSDEQFF	TGTGCCACCAGCCGCTACCGCTCGGATGAGCAGTTCTTC
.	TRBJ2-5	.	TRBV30	CAWSVRASGETQYF	TGTGCCTGGAGTGTACGGGCCAGCGGGGAGACCCAGTACTTC
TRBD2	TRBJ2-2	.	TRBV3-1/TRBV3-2	CASSQARLAGGELFF	TGTGCCAGCAGCCAAGCCCGACTAGCGGGGGGGGAGCTGTTTTTT
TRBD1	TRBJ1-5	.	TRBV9	CASSVSSGTGDQPQHF	TGTGCCAGCAGCGTTTCCTCCGGGACAGGGGATCAGCCCCAGCATTTT
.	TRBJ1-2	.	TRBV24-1	CATSDPGKDGYTF	TGTGCCACCAGTGATCCAGGGAAGGATGGCTACACCTTC
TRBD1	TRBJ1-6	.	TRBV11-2	CASSPMGGTGNGSPLHF	TGTGCCAGCAGCCCCATGGGGGGGACAGGGAACGGATCACCCCTCCACTTT
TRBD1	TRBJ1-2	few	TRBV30	CAWSPDRDFYGYTF	TGTGCCTGGAGTCCGGACAGGGACTTCTATGGCTACACCTTC
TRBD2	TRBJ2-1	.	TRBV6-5	CASTLESGVGNEQFF	TGTGCCAGCACCCTCGAAAGCGGGGTTGGCAATGAGCAGTTCTTC
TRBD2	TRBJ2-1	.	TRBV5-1	CASSNLAGAYNEQFF	TGCGCCAGCAGTAATCTAGCGGGGGCCTACAATGAGCAGTTCTTC
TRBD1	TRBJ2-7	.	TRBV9	CASSVNPIQGTYEQYF	TGTGCCAGCAGCGTAAACCCAATACAGGGGACCTACGAGCAGTACTTC
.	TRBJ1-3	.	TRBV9	CASSALLGNTIYF	TGTGCCAGCAGCGCCCTCCTCGGAAACACCATATATTTT
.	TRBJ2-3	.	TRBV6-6	CASSYSGSATDTQYF	TGTGCCAGCAGTTACTCGGGCTCAGCCACAGATACGCAGTATTTT
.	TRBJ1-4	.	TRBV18	CASSPAGRGPTTNEKLFF	TGTGCCAGCTCACCCGCGGGGCGAGGGCCAACAACTAATGAAAAACTGTTTTTT
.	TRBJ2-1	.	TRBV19	CASSIDSNWNNEQFF	TGTGCCAGTAGTATTGACTCAAATTGGAACAATGAGCAGTTCTTC
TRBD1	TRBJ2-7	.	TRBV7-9	CASSLEWGQADFEQYF	TGTGCCAGCAGCTTAGAGTGGGGACAGGCCGATTTCGAGCAGTACTTC
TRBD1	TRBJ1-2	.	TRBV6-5	CASRSTGEGYYGYTF	TGTGCCAGCAGGTCGACAGGGGAGGGTTATTATGGCTACACCTTC
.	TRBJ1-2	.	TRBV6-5	CASRPTGREDGYTF	TGTGCCAGCAGGCCCACAGGGCGCGAGGATGGCTACACCTTC
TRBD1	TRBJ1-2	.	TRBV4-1	CASSHLGQELYYTF	TGCGCCAGCAGCCACCTGGGACAGGAGCTATACTACACCTTC
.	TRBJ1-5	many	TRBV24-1	CATSASTDSKGAQHF	TGTGCCACCAGTGCGTCGACGGATAGCAAGGGAGCCCAGCATTTT
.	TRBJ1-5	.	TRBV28	CASRLGTRNQPQHF	TGTGCCAGCAGGCTCGGGACTCGCAATCAGCCCCAGCATTTT
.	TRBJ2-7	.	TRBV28	CASSPRTPGTYEQYF	TGTGCCAGCAGCCCCCGGACCCCGGGGACCTACGAGCAGTACTTC
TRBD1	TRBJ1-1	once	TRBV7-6	CASSLGTANTEAFF	TGTGCCAGCAGCCTAGGGACAGCGAACACTGAAGCTTTCTTT
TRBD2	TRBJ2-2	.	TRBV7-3	CASSPSGGAAGELFF	TGTGCCAGCAGCCCAAGCGGGGGGGCCGCCGGGGAGCTGTTTTTT
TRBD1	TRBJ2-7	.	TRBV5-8	CASSLDGTGGFEQYF	TGTGCCAGCAGCTTGGATGGGACAGGGGGCTTCGAGCAGTACTTC
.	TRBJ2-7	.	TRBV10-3	CASKRLGDGDEQYF	TGTGCCTCGAAAAGGCTAGGGGATGGTGACGAGCAGTACTTC
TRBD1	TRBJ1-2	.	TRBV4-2	CASSPRPGQGAFGYTF	TGTGCCAGCAGCCCTCGACCGGGACAGGGGGCTTTTGGCTACACCTTC
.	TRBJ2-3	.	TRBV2	CASKVTKPTDTQYF	TGTGCCAGCAAAGTCACTAAGCCCACAGATACGCAGTATTTT
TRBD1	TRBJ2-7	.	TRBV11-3	CASSFNPGQGSYEQYF	TGTGCCAGCAGCTTTAACCCTGGACAGGGCTCCTACGAGCAGTACTTC
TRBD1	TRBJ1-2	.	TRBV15	CATSIRTGDYGYTF	TGTGCCACCAGCATCCGGACAGGGGACTATGGCTACACCTTC
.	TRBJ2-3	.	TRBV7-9	CASSPRDWADTQYF	TGTGCCAGCAGCCCCCGGGACTGGGCAGATACGCAGTATTTT
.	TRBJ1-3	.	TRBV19	CASSTRAGNTIYF	TGTGCCAGTAGTACCAGGGCCGGGAACACCATATATTTT
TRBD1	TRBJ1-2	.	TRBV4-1	CASSHAAGTGDYGYTF	TGCGCCAGCAGCCACGCCGCCGGGACAGGGGACTATGGCTACACCTTC
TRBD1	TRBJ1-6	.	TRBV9	CASSVEPGQGISPLHF	TGTGCCAGCAGCGTCGAACCCGGACAGGGGATTTCACCCCTCCACTTT
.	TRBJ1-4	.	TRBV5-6	CASSLAGEGHNEKLFF	TGTGCCAGCAGCTTGGCAGGGGAGGGTCATAATGAAAAACTGTTTTTT
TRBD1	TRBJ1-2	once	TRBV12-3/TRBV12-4	CASGTGGISYTF	TGTGCCAGCGGGACAGGGGGCATTAGCTACACCTTC